The sample holds many counts of the clone carrying this T cell receptor (beta chain). The antigen is undetermined. This record comes from a study of identical twins. Germline loops: CDR1 KGHDR, CDR2 SFDVKD. The CDR3 extends over 16 amino acids. V was pared by 4 bases and J by 6 bases, with 11 bases of the junction left unmatched. TCRdb re-derived calls from the 5' RACE reads in MiXCR, one entry per CDR3 protein. The sample has more than 650,000 distinct CDR3 sequences, approximately 6.1% seen once. Whole-study findings and limits: The study found that models underestimated out-of-frame TCR alpha sharing in monozygotic twins. A partial confounding effect on zero-insertion analyses could come from invariant MAIT and iNKT cells.

Source material: naive T cells sorted from blood. The V call is TRBV24-1, the J call TRBJ1-5, with 7 bases identical to TRBD1. The receptor was isolated from a man in his late teens or twenties in good health. This CDR3 reads CATSDARQGVIQPQHF. The DNA for the CDR3 is TGTGCCACCAGTGACGCCCGCCAGGGGGTCATTCAGCCCCAGCATTTT.